The clone carrying this T cell receptor beta chain was counted only a few times. Amplification used 60 Vbeta primers and 13 Jbeta primers. The data were produced by immunoSEQ multiplex PCR, yet TCRdb's version contains in-frame clones alone and is incomplete. This sample has 200,000 to 250,000 clones, with over 80% found just once. This sample was included in a study of cytomegalovirus exposure and HLA in healthy donors. The receptor's source is a middle-aged woman in good health and CMV-seropositive. Specimen: PBMCs.

CDR3 amino acids: CASSRSGTTGNTIYF. The CDR3 DNA sequence: TGTGCCAGCAGCCGATCCGGGACAACGGGAAACACCATATATTTT. J is TRBJ1-3 and V is TRBV4-2, with D perhaps matching TRBD1 (6 bases). V lost 4 bases, J lost 4 bases, and 14 bases lay in between. The germline V gene encodes CDR1 LGHNA and CDR2 YNFKEQ. The CDR3 totals 15 residues.